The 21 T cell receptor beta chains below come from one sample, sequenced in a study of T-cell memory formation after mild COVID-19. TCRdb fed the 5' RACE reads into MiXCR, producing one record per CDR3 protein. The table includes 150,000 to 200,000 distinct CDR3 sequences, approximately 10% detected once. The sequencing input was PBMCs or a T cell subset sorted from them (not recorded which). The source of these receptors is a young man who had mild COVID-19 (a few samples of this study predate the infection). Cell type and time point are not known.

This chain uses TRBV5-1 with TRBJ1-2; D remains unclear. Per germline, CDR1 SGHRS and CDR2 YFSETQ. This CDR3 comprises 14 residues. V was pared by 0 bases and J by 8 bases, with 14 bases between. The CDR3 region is CASSLEVRVGGYTF. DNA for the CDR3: TGCGCCAGCAGCTTGGAAGTAAGAGTGGGGGGCTACACCTTC.

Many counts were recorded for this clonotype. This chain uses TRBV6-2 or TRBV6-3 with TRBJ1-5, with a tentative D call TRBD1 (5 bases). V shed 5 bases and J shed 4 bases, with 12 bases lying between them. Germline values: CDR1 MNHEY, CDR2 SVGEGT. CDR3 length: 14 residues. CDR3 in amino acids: CASSPQGGNQPQHF. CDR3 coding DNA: TGTGCCAGCAGTCCTCAGGGTGGGAATCAGCCCCAGCATTTT.

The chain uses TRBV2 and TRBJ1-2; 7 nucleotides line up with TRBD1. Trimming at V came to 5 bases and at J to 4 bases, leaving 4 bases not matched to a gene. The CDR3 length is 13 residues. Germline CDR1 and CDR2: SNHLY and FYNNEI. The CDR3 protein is CASSRDSFYGYTF. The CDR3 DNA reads TGTGCCAGCAGTAGGGACAGCTTCTATGGCTACACCTTC.

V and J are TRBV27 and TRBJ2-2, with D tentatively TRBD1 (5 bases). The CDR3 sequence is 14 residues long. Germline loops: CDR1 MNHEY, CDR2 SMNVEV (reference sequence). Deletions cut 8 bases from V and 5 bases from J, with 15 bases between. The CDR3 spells CASGYSDRTGELFF. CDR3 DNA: TGTGCCAGCGGCTACTCCGACAGAACCGGGGAGCTGTTTTTT.

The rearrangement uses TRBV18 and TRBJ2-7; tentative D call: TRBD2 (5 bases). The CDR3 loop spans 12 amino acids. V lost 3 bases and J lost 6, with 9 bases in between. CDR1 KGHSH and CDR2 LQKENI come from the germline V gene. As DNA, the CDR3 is TGTGCCAGCTCACCGCGGGCCGGCGAGCAGTACTTC. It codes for CASSPRAGEQYF. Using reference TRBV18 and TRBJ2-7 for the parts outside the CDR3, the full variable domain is NAGVMQNPRHLVRRRGQEARLRCSPMKGHSHVYWYRQLPEEGLKFMVYLQKENIIDESGMPKERFSAEFPKEGPSILRIQQVVRGDSAAYFCASSPRAGEQYFGPGTRLTVT.

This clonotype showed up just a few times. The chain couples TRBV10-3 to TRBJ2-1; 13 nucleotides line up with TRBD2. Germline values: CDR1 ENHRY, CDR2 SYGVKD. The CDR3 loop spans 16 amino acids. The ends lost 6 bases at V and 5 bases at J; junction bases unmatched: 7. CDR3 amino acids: CAIRPQGTSGDNEQFF. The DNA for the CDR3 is TGTGCCATCAGACCTCAAGGGACTAGCGGGGACAATGAGCAGTTCTTC.

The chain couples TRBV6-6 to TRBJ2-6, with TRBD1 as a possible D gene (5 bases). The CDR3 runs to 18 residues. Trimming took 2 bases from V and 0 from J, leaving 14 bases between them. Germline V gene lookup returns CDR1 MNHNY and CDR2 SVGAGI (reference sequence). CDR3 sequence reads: CASSYGWTSYSGANVLTF. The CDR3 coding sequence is TGTGCCAGCAGTTACGGTTGGACAAGTTACTCTGGGGCCAACGTCCTGACTTTC.

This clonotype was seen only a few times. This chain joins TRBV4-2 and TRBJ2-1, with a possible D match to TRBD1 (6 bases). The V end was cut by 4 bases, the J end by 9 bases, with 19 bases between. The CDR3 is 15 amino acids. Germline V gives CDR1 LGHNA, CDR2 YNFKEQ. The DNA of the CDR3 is TGTGCCAGCAGCCCGGTCCAACAGGGTGAGGGTGAGCAGTTCTTC. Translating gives CASSPVQQGEGEQFF.

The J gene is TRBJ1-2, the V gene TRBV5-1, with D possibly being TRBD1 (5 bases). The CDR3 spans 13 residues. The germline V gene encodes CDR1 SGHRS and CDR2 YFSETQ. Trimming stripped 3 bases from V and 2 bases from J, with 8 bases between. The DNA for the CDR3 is TGCGCCAGCAGCTCCGGACACAACTATGGCTACACCTTC. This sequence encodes CASSSGHNYGYTF.

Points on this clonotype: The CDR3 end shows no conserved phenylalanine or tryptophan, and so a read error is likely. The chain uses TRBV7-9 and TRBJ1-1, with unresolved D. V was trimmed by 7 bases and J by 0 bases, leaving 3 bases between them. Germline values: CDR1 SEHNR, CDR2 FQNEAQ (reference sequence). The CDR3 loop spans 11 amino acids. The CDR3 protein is CASTLNTEAFS. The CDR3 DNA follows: TGTGCCAGCACCCTGAACACTGAAGCTTTCTCT.

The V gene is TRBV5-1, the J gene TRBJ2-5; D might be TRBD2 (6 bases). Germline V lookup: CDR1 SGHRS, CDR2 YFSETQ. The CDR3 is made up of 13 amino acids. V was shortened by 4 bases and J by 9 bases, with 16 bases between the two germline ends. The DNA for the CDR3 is TGCGCCAGCAGCGGGGACTCGCAATGGGCCCAGTACTTC. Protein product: CASSGDSQWAQYF.

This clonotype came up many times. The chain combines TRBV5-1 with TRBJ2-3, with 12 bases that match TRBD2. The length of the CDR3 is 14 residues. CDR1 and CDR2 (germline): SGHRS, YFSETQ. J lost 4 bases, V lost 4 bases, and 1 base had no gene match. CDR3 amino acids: CASSRLAGADTQYF. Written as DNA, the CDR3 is TGCGCCAGCAGCCGACTAGCGGGGGCAGATACGCAGTATTTT.

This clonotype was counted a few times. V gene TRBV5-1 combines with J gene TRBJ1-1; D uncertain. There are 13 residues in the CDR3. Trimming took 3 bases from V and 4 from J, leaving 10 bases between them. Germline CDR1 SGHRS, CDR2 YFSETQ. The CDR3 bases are TGCGCCAGCAGCTGGGATTGGGGCACTGAAGCTTTCTTT. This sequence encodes CASSWDWGTEAFF.

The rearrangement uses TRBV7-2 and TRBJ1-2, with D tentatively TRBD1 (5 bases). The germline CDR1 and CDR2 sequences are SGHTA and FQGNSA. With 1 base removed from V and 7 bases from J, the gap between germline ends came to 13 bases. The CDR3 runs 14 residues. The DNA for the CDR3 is TGTGCCAGCAGCTTAGACCAGGGTCGAACTGGCTACACCTTC. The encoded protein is CASSLDQGRTGYTF.

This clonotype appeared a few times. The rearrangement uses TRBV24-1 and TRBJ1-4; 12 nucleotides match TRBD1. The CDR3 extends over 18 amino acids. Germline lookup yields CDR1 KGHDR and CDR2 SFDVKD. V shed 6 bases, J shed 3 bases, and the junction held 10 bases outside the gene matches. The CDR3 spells CATSSGTGGDRANEKLFF. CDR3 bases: TGTGCCACCAGTTCCGGGACAGGGGGCGATCGAGCTAATGAAAAACTGTTTTTT.

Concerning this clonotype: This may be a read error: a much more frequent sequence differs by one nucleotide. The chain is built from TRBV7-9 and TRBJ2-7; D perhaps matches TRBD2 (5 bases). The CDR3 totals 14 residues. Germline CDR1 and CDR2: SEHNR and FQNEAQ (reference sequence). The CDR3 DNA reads TGTTCCAGCACCCCCGGGGTTGGGAACTACGAGCAGTACGTC. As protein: CSSTPGVGNYEQYV.

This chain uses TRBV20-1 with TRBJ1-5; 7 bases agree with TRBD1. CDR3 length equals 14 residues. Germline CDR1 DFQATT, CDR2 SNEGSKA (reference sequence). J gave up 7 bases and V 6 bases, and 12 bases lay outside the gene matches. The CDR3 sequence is CSAQDTGVWQPQHF. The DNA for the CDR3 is TGCAGTGCCCAGGACACAGGGGTATGGCAGCCCCAGCATTTT.

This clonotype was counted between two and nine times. The CDR3 nucleotides are TGTGCTAGTGGTTCGGTGACAGGGCGGTTTTCCTACGAGCAGTACTTC. This gives the protein CASGSVTGRFSYEQYF. The V call is TRBV12-5, the J call TRBJ2-7, with 7 bases aligning to TRBD1. There are 16 residues in the CDR3. Germline loops: CDR1 LGHNT, CDR2 FRNRAP. V was clipped by 4 bases and J by 1 base; unmatched bases: 10.

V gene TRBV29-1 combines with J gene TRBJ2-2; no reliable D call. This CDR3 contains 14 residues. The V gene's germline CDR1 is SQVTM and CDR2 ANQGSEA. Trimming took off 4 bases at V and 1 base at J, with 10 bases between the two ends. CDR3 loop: CSVGVIENTGELFF. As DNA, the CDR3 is TGCAGCGTTGGGGTTATCGAGAACACCGGGGAGCTGTTTTTT.

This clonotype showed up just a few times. DNA of the CDR3: TGTGCCAGCAGTCTTGGACAGGGTGTTTGGTATTTGCCCCTCCACTTT. Translating it yields CASSLGQGVWYLPLHF. V and J are TRBV6-6 and TRBJ1-6, with 8 bases matching TRBD1. With V trimmed by 5 bases and J by 13 bases, 16 bases remained unmatched. CDR1 MNHNY and CDR2 SVGAGI come from the germline V gene (reference sequence). The CDR3 loop spans 16 amino acids.

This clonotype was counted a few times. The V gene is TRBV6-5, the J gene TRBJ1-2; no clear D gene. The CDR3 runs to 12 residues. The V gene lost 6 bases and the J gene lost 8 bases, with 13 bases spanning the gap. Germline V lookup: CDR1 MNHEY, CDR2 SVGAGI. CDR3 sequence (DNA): TGTGCCAGCAGACCCAAGAGTCACGGCTACACCTTC. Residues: CASRPKSHGYTF.